This passage covers 32 T cell receptor beta chains from one sample sequenced in a study of blood T cell repertoires in COVID-19 (dated by TCRdb to about 2020). Library construction relied on the immunoSEQ multiplex PCR assay. TCRdb mirrors the immuneACCESS table, restricted to in-frame sequences. Some clones are absent from its copies; in checked studies, under half trace to an unresolved V gene, and the reason for the others is unknown. Recorded for this sample are about 47,000 clones; 91% of them occurred a single time. The biggest ten clones account for approximately 5.9% of the sample. The sequenced sample was peripheral blood. The receptors stem from a man between 65 and 85 years old with active COVID-19.

The genes are TRBV6-1 and TRBJ1-2; possibly TRBD1 for D (5 bases). V lost 2 bases and J lost 0, with 13 bases in between. The CDR3 totals 16 residues. Germline V gene data show CDR1 as MNHNS and CDR2 as SASEGT. The CDR3 reads CASSERSAGPNYGYTF. The CDR3, as DNA: TGTGCCAGCAGTGAAAGGTCCGCAGGGCCTAACTATGGCTACACCTTC.

The chain links TRBV5-1 to TRBJ2-1, with TRBD1 matching 7 bases. Trimming took 4 bases from V and 2 from J; bases not matched to a gene: 9. Germline V CDR1 and CDR2: SGHRS, YFSETQ. CDR3 size: 16 residues. The CDR3 DNA is TGCGCCAGCAGCCGCCTATCGGACAGGACCTACAATGAGCAGTTCTTC. The encoded protein is CASSRLSDRTYNEQFF.

The V gene is TRBV19, the J gene TRBJ2-7; D is perhaps TRBD1 (5 bases). Trimming stripped 1 base from V and 2 bases from J, with 6 bases between. This CDR3 spans 13 amino acids. CDR1 and CDR2 from the germline V gene are LNHDA and SQIVND (reference sequence). CDR3 amino acids: CASSIGGAYEQYF. The CDR3 DNA reads TGTGCCAGTAGTATAGGGGGCGCCTACGAGCAGTACTTC. The full variable domain, completed using reference TRBV19 and TRBJ2-7, is DGGITQSPKYLFRKEGQNVTLSCEQNLNHDAMYWYRQDPGQGLRLIYYSQIVNDFQKGDIAEGYSVSREKKESFPLTVTSAQKNPTAFYLCASSIGGAYEQYFGPGTRLTVT.

The J gene is TRBJ2-7, the V gene TRBV4-2; D remains unclear. From germline, CDR1 is LGHNA and CDR2 YNFKEQ. This CDR3 region has 13 residues. Trimming removed 1 base from V and 2 bases from J, with 6 bases in between. The CDR3: CASSQVGAYEQYF. CDR3 nucleotide sequence: TGTGCCAGCAGCCAAGTCGGTGCCTACGAGCAGTACTTC.

Only a few counts were recorded for this clone. The chain joins TRBV5-1 to TRBJ2-1; D is possibly TRBD1 (5 bases). The V and J ends lost 4 bases and 7 bases respectively, with 12 bases between them. Germline CDR1 SGHRS, CDR2 YFSETQ. The CDR3 has 13 residues. CDR3 nucleotides: TGCGCCAGCAGCCTCGACAGCCCGAATGAGCAGTTCTTC. It is translated as CASSLDSPNEQFF.

This clone was observed a single time. The rearrangement uses TRBV20-1 and TRBJ1-5; TRBD1 might be the D (6 bases). Trimming pared 3 bases from V and 6 bases from J, leaving 12 bases between. The germline CDR1 and CDR2 sequences are DFQATT and SNEGSKA (reference sequence). The CDR3 sequence is 13 residues long. This CDR3 is CSASGGGVQPQHF. DNA for the CDR3: TGCAGTGCTAGTGGGGGGGGCGTTCAGCCCCAGCATTTT.

The sample holds one count of this clone. This chain uses TRBV20-1 with TRBJ2-2, with D unclear. In germline, CDR1 is DFQATT, CDR2 SNEGSKA (reference sequence). V was cut by 3 bases and J by 7 bases, with 12 bases left in between. This CDR3 is built from 13 residues. In nucleotides, the CDR3 is TGCAGTGCTAGTCGAGCGACTGGCGGGGAGCTGTTTTTT. This translates into CSASRATGGELFF.

The rearrangement uses TRBV4-2 and TRBJ2-7; no reliable D call. The CDR3 is 13 residues long. V was pared by 3 bases and J by 2 bases, with 8 bases between. Per germline, CDR1 LGHNA and CDR2 YNFKEQ. In nucleotides, the CDR3 is TGTGCCAGCAGCCACGGCGGAACCTACGAGCAGTACTTC. This codes for CASSHGGTYEQYF.

The chain has TRBV29-1 and TRBJ2-5, with 13 bases matching TRBD2. The CDR3 is made up of 17 amino acids. With 4 bases clipped from V and 5 bases from J, the junction kept 13 bases outside the gene matches. In germline, CDR1 is SQVTM, CDR2 ANQGSEA. CDR3: CSVGEATSGGAGETQYF. In nucleotides, the CDR3 is TGCAGCGTTGGAGAGGCTACTAGCGGGGGGGCCGGGGAGACCCAGTACTTC. The entire variable domain, with the rest obtained from reference TRBV29-1 and TRBJ2-5, is as follows: SAVISQKPSRDICQRGTSLTIQCQVDSQVTMMFWYRQQPGQSLTLIATANQGSEATYESGFVIDKFPISRPNLTFSTLTVSNMSPEDSSIYLCSVGEATSGGAGETQYFGPGTRLLVL.

This chain connects TRBV27 to TRBJ2-3; 10 positions agree with TRBD2. The CDR3 runs 16 residues. The V and J ends lost 0 bases and 3 bases, in that order; junction bases with no gene match: 3. Germline CDR1 reads MNHEY; CDR2 reads SMNVEV (reference sequence). CDR3 DNA: TGTGCCAGCAGTTTATCGTTACTAGCGGGGACAGATACGCAGTATTTT. Protein sequence: CASSLSLLAGTDTQYF.

The J gene is TRBJ2-3, the V gene TRBV19; 8 nucleotides line up with TRBD1. Germline CDR1 LNHDA, CDR2 SQIVND (reference sequence). CDR3 length: 15 amino acids. Trimming removed 10 bases from V and 3 bases from J; junction bases left unmatched: 12. The CDR3 DNA follows: TGTGCCACCAGAGACAGGGGAAAGAGTACAGATACGCAGTATTTT. As protein: CATRDRGKSTDTQYF.

The chain is built from TRBV28 and TRBJ1-5; no reliable D call. The CDR3 covers 13 residues. Germline CDR1 MDHEN, CDR2 SYDVKM. Trimming cost V 4 bases and J 6 bases, with 10 bases left between them. The CDR3 nucleotides are TGTGCCAGCAGTTCACTGTATGTTCAGCCCCAGCATTTT. Translated, it gives CASSSLYVQPQHF.

The V call is TRBV10-1, the J call TRBJ1-2; 8 bases agree with TRBD1. Germline lookup yields CDR1 WNHNN and CDR2 SYGVQD (reference sequence). This CDR3 contains 13 residues. V gave up 7 bases and J gave up 3 bases; unmatched junction bases: 4. The CDR3 protein is CASTTGQDYGYTF. CDR3 nucleotide sequence: TGCGCCAGCACCACGGGACAGGACTATGGCTACACCTTC.

This chain joins TRBV25-1 and TRBJ2-7; 10 bases line up with TRBD2. V trimming: 9 bases; J trimming: 5 bases; junction bases outside the gene matches: 7. Germline CDR1 reads MGHDK; CDR2 reads SYGVNS. There are 13 residues in the CDR3. CDR3 sequence reads: CASQLAGSHEQYF. The CDR3, as DNA: TGTGCCAGTCAACTAGCGGGGTCCCACGAGCAGTACTTC.

This chain connects TRBV5-1 to TRBJ2-5; 7 bases fit TRBD2. The V gene's germline CDR1 is SGHRS and CDR2 YFSETQ. The CDR3 contains 15 residues. V lost 4 bases and J lost 2; bases outside the gene matches: 8. CDR3 DNA: TGCGCCAGCAGCCTTAGCAGCGGGATTCAAGAGACCCAGTACTTC. It yields the protein CASSLSSGIQETQYF.

The chain has TRBV20-1 and TRBJ1-2; D call uncertain. Germline V gene data show CDR1 as DFQATT and CDR2 as SNEGSKA (reference sequence). V gave up 3 bases and J gave up 7 bases, with 12 bases separating them. This CDR3 has 12 residues. DNA of the CDR3: TGCAGTGCTAGTTCGGGGTTAGGTGGCTACACCTTC. Translating gives CSASSGLGGYTF.

Of note for this clone: Other DNA sequences within the sample encode an identical CDR3. The chain couples TRBV5-1 to TRBJ2-1; weak D call: TRBD2 (6 bases). With 0 bases removed from V and 0 bases from J, the gap between germline ends came to 10 bases. The germline V gene has CDR1 SGHRS and CDR2 YFSETQ. This CDR3 is built from 16 residues. Here the CDR3 reads CASSLVAASSYNEQFF. In DNA form, the CDR3 reads TGCGCCAGCAGCTTGGTAGCGGCGAGCTCCTACAATGAGCAGTTCTTC.

The gene calls are TRBV28 and TRBJ2-7; D gene ambiguous. V was cut by 2 bases and J by 3 bases, with 5 bases left in between. Germline V gene data show CDR1 as MDHEN and CDR2 as SYDVKM. The CDR3 runs 12 residues. The CDR3 is CASSLGSYEQYF. The CDR3 coding sequence is TGTGCCAGCAGTTTAGGCAGCTACGAGCAGTACTTC. The full variable domain, rest sourced from reference TRBV28 and TRBJ2-7, is DVKVTQSSRYLVKRTGEKVFLECVQDMDHENMFWYRQDPGLGLRLIYFSYDVKMKEKGDIPEGYSVSREKKERFSLILESASTNQTSMYLCASSLGSYEQYFGPGTRLTVT.

This clone was detected only once. The chain employs TRBV3-1 (or the pseudogene TRBV3-2) and TRBJ1-6, with 8 bases identical to TRBD1. The junction had 5 bases not matched to a gene; V was cut back by 0 bases and J by 10 bases. Germline CDR1 and CDR2: LGHDT and YNNKEL (reference sequence). CDR3 length: 15 residues. CDR3 DNA: TGTGCCAGCAGCCAAGAGTTAACAGGGGGATCACCCCTCCACTTT. Its protein product is CASSQELTGGSPLHF.

This rearrangement joins TRBV7-2 to TRBJ1-2, with 7 bases aligning to TRBD1. With 4 bases clipped from V and 8 bases from J, the junction kept 7 bases outside the gene matches. The CDR3 is made up of 13 amino acids. Germline CDR1 reads SGHTA; CDR2 reads FQGNSA. In DNA, the CDR3 is TGTGCCAGCAGCTACTCAGGGGGACGGGGCTACACCTTC. Amino acids: CASSYSGGRGYTF.

This chain connects TRBV10-3 to TRBJ1-1, with 8 positions matching TRBD1. Germline V gene lookup returns CDR1 ENHRY and CDR2 SYGVKD. The CDR3 is 14 amino acids. With V trimmed by 6 bases and J by 1 base, 4 bases remained unmatched. The CDR3 DNA is TGTGCCATCAGGACCGGGACAGGGAACACTGAAGCTTTCTTT. It specifies CAIRTGTGNTEAFF.

The V gene is TRBV14, the J gene TRBJ2-6; D is unresolved. The CDR3 length is 17 residues. Deletions cut 0 bases from V and 0 bases from J, with 9 bases between. CDR1 and CDR2 from the germline V gene are SGHDN and FVKESK. The CDR3 protein is CASSQDPRFSGANVLTF. The CDR3 DNA sequence: TGTGCCAGCAGCCAAGATCCTCGGTTCTCTGGGGCCAACGTCCTGACTTTC.

The rearrangement uses TRBV6-5 and TRBJ2-1; possible D gene TRBD2, 7 bases. Germline values: CDR1 MNHEY, CDR2 SVGAGI. There are 15 residues in the CDR3. The V and J ends lost 6 bases and 9 bases respectively, with 21 bases between them. The chain's CDR3 is CASRNPVGGPGEQFF. The CDR3 DNA sequence: TGTGCCAGCAGAAACCCGGTGGGGGGGCCGGGTGAGCAGTTCTTC.

This chain links TRBV5-6 with TRBJ1-3, with D possibly matching TRBD1 (5 bases). The germline V gene has CDR1 SGHDT and CDR2 YYEEEE. The CDR3 length is 16 residues. Trimming stripped 5 bases from V and 0 bases from J, with 15 bases between. CDR3 DNA: TGTGCCAGCAGTTCAAGGGGTCACGTCTCTGGAAACACCATATATTTT. Its translation: CASSSRGHVSGNTIYF.

This rearrangement joins TRBV5-1 to TRBJ2-7; TRBD1 matches 7 bases. Germline values: CDR1 SGHRS, CDR2 YFSETQ. Trimming removed 2 bases from V and 5 bases from J; junction bases left unmatched: 4. The CDR3 runs to 13 residues. In DNA, the CDR3 is TGCGCCAGCAGCTTCCCCGACAGGGACGAGCAGTACTTC. The encoded protein is CASSFPDRDEQYF.

The V and J genes are TRBV5-4 and TRBJ2-7; D is unresolved. This CDR3 spans 14 amino acids. Per the germline V gene, CDR1 is SGHNT and CDR2 is YYREEE (reference sequence). V was cut by 1 base and J by 0 bases, with 8 bases left in between. CDR3 in amino acids: CASSLSAASYEQYF. The CDR3 DNA follows: TGTGCCAGCAGCTTGTCGGCGGCCTCCTACGAGCAGTACTTC. Full variable domain (missing parts from reference TRBV5-4 and TRBJ2-7): ETGVTQSPTHLIKTRGQQVTLRCSSQSGHNTVSWYQQALGQGPQFIFQYYREEENGRGNFPPRFSGLQFPNYSSELNVNALELDDSALYLCASSLSAASYEQYFGPGTRLTVT.

The rearrangement joins TRBV6-5 to TRBJ2-7; D not resolved. The CDR3 sequence is 14 residues long. Germline CDR1 reads MNHEY; CDR2 reads SVGAGI. V lost 0 bases to trimming and J lost 7 bases, with 13 bases between them. The CDR3 loop reads CASSYSVVIGEQYF. In nucleotides, the CDR3 is TGTGCCAGCAGTTACTCCGTAGTTATCGGGGAGCAGTACTTC.

The chain links TRBV9 to TRBJ2-1; TRBD2 is a possible D gene (7 bases). V lost 0 bases and J 6 bases, leaving 13 bases between the germline ends. The CDR3 has 15 residues. The germline V gene encodes CDR1 SGDLS and CDR2 YYNGEE. The CDR3 reads CASSVGGGPFNEQFF. The CDR3 DNA follows: TGTGCCAGCAGCGTAGGGGGGGGCCCGTTCAATGAGCAGTTCTTC.

The J gene is TRBJ1-1, the V gene TRBV4-1; 7 nucleotides line up with TRBD1. V lost 4 bases, J lost 0 bases, and 5 bases stayed unmatched. The germline gives CDR1 MGHRA, CDR2 YSYEKL. The CDR3 length is 15 residues. The CDR3 nucleotides read TGCGCCAGCAGCCGTTTGGGACAGCTGAACACTGAAGCTTTCTTT. Amino acid sequence: CASSRLGQLNTEAFF.

The V call is TRBV7-9, the J call TRBJ1-1; tentatively, D is TRBD1 (5 bases). The CDR3 has 14 amino acids. The germline CDR1 and CDR2 sequences are SEHNR and FQNEAQ (reference sequence). Trimming stripped 5 bases from V and 10 bases from J, with 20 bases between. CDR3 in DNA: TGTGCCAGCAGCCTAGGGGCAGCCGAACAAGGAGCTTTCTTT. Encoded protein: CASSLGAAEQGAFF.

This chain uses TRBV10-3 with TRBJ2-2, with TRBD1 matching over 7 bases. The V gene's germline CDR1 is ENHRY and CDR2 SYGVKD. The V and J ends lost 7 bases and 0 bases, in that order; junction bases with no gene match: 5. The CDR3 has 15 amino acids. CDR3 nucleotides: TGTGCCATCAATCGACAGGGAACGAACACCGGGGAGCTGTTTTTT. Translated: CAINRQGTNTGELFF.

This sequence joins TRBV3-1 (or the pseudogene TRBV3-2) and TRBJ1-3, with D perhaps matching TRBD1 (6 bases). The germline gives CDR1 LGHDT, CDR2 YNNKEL (reference sequence). Trimming left V 2 bases short and J 0 bases short, with 8 bases between. The CDR3 runs 15 residues. The CDR3: CASSQRGSSGNTIYF. The CDR3, as DNA: TGTGCCAGCAGCCAAAGGGGGTCCTCTGGAAACACCATATATTTT.